The rows below give T cell receptor beta chains drawn from one sample of a study of cytomegalovirus exposure and HLA in healthy donors. The method was immunoSEQ multiplex PCR; TCRdb's version includes in-frame clones alone and lacks a portion of them. The table records hundreds of thousands of clones, around 91% of them present only once. Specimen: PBMCs. These receptor sequences come from a woman aged 25 to 39 in good health and CMV-seronegative. Each CDR3 is given with its conserved first and last residue. The D gene is left open where the match is weak. Clone sizes are given selectively: once, few, many, or a class where the clone is expanded.

>TRBD1|.|TRBV5-6|TRBJ2-4
CASSLGTGMTDIQYF
TGTGCCAGCAGCTTGGGGACAGGTATGACGGACATTCAGTACTTC
>.|.|TRBV5-1|TRBJ2-1
CASSPVGTYGNEQFF
TGCGCCAGCAGTCCAGTCGGGACTTATGGAAATGAGCAGTTCTTC
>.|.|TRBV28|TRBJ2-7
CASTPQGIDEQYF
TGTGCCAGCACCCCCCAGGGGATCGACGAGCAGTACTTC
>.|.|TRBV4-3|TRBJ2-6
CASSPNSASGANVLTF
TGCGCCAGCAGCCCTAACAGCGCCTCTGGGGCCAACGTCCTGACTTTC
>TRBD1|.|TRBV6-1|TRBJ2-7
CASSPGTGPYEQYF
TGTGCCAGCAGCCCCGGGACAGGTCCCTACGAGCAGTACTTC
>TRBD1|once|TRBV11-3|TRBJ1-1
CASSYGTGTNTEAFF
TGTGCCAGCAGCTATGGGACAGGGACGAACACTGAAGCTTTCTTT
>TRBD2|.|TRBV7-8|TRBJ2-5
CASSLSGGSLGETQYF
TGTGCCAGCAGCCTGAGTGGCGGGAGTCTAGGAGAGACCCAGTACTTC
>TRBD2|.|TRBV27|TRBJ2-6
CASTETSGGSGANVLTF
TGTGCCAGCACCGAGACTAGCGGGGGTTCTGGGGCCAACGTCCTGACTTTC
>.|.|TRBV27|TRBJ2-7
CASSPEAGGTYEQYF
TGTGCCAGCAGTCCCGAGGCAGGGGGGACCTACGAGCAGTACTTC
>TRBD1|.|TRBV6-5|TRBJ2-2
CASSRDRYTGELFF
TGTGCCAGCAGCCGGGACAGATACACCGGGGAGCTGTTTTTT
>TRBD1|.|TRBV19|TRBJ1-1
CASSFRTGARMNTEAFF
TGTGCCAGTAGCTTTCGGACAGGGGCGCGCATGAACACTGAAGCTTTCTTT
>.|.|TRBV11-2|TRBJ2-7
CASSLGLVYEQYF
TGTGCCAGCAGCCTAGGACTGGTCTACGAGCAGTACTTC
>.|.|TRBV2|TRBJ2-1
CASSESFYNEQFF
TGTGCCAGCAGTGAAAGCTTCTACAATGAGCAGTTCTTC
>TRBD1|.|TRBV18|TRBJ2-7
CASSGAGQGEPYEQYF
TGTGCCAGCTCAGGAGCGGGACAGGGGGAACCCTACGAGCAGTACTTC
>TRBD2|once|TRBV5-1|TRBJ2-1
CASSLYLTSGRPYNEQFF
TGCGCCAGCAGCTTGTACTTGACTAGCGGGAGACCGTACAATGAGCAGTTCTTC
>.|.|TRBV29-1|TRBJ2-5
CSVDAGGSPQYF
TGCAGCGTTGACGCCGGGGGATCGCCCCAGTACTTC
>.|.|TRBV18|TRBJ2-2
CASSREQLNTGELFF
TGTGCCAGCTCACGCGAACAGTTGAACACCGGGGAGCTGTTTTTT
>TRBD1|.|TRBV18|TRBJ2-7
CASSPSGTGLYEQYF
TGTGCCAGCTCACCATCCGGGACAGGCCTCTACGAGCAGTACTTC
>TRBD1|.|TRBV2|TRBJ2-2
CASSPGQVGTGELFF
TGTGCCAGCAGCCCCGGACAGGTTGGGACCGGGGAGCTGTTTTTT
>.|.|TRBV5-6|TRBJ2-5
CASSIRRETQYF
TGTGCCAGCAGCATTAGGCGAGAGACCCAGTACTTC
>.|.|TRBV28|TRBJ2-1
CASRVPYNEQFF
TGTGCCAGCAGGGTACCTTACAATGAGCAGTTCTTC
>.|.|TRBV6-6|TRBJ2-7
CASSYSTDLSEQYF
TGTGCCAGCAGTTACTCGACTGACCTCAGCGAGCAGTACTTC
>.|.|TRBV28|TRBJ1-5
CASSPWVQGIDQPQHF
TGTGCCAGCAGTCCTTGGGTCCAGGGGATTGATCAGCCCCAGCATTTT
>.|once|TRBV5-8|TRBJ1-4
CASSLGGTYGEKLFF
TGTGCCAGCAGCTTGGGGGGGACCTATGGGGAAAAACTGTTTTTT